Each of the 27 T cell receptor beta chains below was sequenced from the same sample in a study of blood T cell repertoires in COVID-19. Assay used: immunoSEQ multiplex PCR; TCRdb lists only in-frame clones, some missing. The repertoire holds 350,000 to 500,000 clones, with 80% to 90% as singletons. Sequencing was done on a sample of peripheral blood. The receptors here all came from a young man with COVID-19, enrolled during active disease.

This clone has a single count. This chain's CDR3 is CASSESSSGKETQYF. In nucleotides, the CDR3 is TGCGCCAGCAGTGAGTCCTCTAGCGGGAAAGAGACCCAGTACTTC. The chain has TRBV10-1 and TRBJ2-5; 9 positions agree with TRBD2. This CDR3 has 15 amino acids. CDR1 is WNHNN and CDR2 is SYGVQD in the germline V gene (reference sequence). Trimming cost V 0 bases and J 3 bases; bases outside gene matches: 2.

J is TRBJ2-1 and V is TRBV4-1; 9 nucleotides agree with TRBD2. The germline V gene has CDR1 MGHRA and CDR2 YSYEKL. J lost 8 bases, V lost 1 base, and 9 bases had no gene match. The CDR3 contains 16 residues. The CDR3 sequence is CASSQVLTSGQDEQFF. CDR3 coding DNA: TGCGCCAGCAGCCAAGTTTTAACTAGCGGGCAGGATGAGCAGTTCTTC.

This chain connects TRBV12-3 or TRBV12-4 to TRBJ1-1; 10 nucleotides match TRBD1. This CDR3 spans 13 amino acids. V trimming: 6 bases; J trimming: 4 bases; junction bases outside the gene matches: 2. The CDR3 spells CASSRTGGTEAFF. In DNA form, the CDR3 reads TGTGCCAGCAGCCGGACAGGGGGCACTGAAGCTTTCTTT.

The gene calls are TRBV5-1 and TRBJ2-3, with 13 bases identical to TRBD2. With V trimmed by 4 bases and J by 2 bases, 7 bases remained unmatched. There are 17 residues in the CDR3. Looked up from germline, CDR1 is SGHRS and CDR2 is YFSETQ. In DNA, the CDR3 is TGCGCCAGCAGCACGGGACTAGCGGGGATCTACACAGATACGCAGTATTTT. Translating gives CASSTGLAGIYTDTQYF.

The chain employs TRBV7-9 and TRBJ1-3; 11 nucleotides match TRBD1. The V and J ends lost 5 bases and 7 bases, in that order; junction bases with no gene match: 7. This CDR3 is 15 amino acids long. The V gene's germline CDR1 is SEHNR and CDR2 FQNEAQ (reference sequence). The CDR3 is CASSRGTGGTNTIYF. The CDR3 nucleotides read TGTGCCAGCAGCCGGGGGACAGGGGGAACGAACACCATATATTTT.

The V and J genes are TRBV9 and TRBJ2-7, with TRBD2 matching over 10 bases. In germline, CDR1 is SGDLS, CDR2 YYNGEE. The CDR3 has 14 residues. J gave up 7 bases and V 0 bases, and 4 bases lay outside the gene matches. The CDR3 reads CASSVGSGGIEQYF. CDR3 nucleotide sequence: TGTGCCAGCAGCGTAGGTAGCGGGGGGATTGAGCAGTACTTC.

With regard to this clone: The junction and the germline gene differ at one end; a read error may be behind it. The V call is TRBV15, the J call TRBJ2-7; 10 bases are a match to TRBD2. The CDR3 extends over 13 amino acids. Per germline, CDR1 LNHNV and CDR2 YYDKDF (reference sequence). CDR3 region: CATSSGTSDSRRF. The CDR3 region has the DNA TGTGCCACCAGTTCGGGGACTAGCGATTCTCGGCGCTTC.

This chain joins TRBV4-1 and TRBJ2-2; tentatively, D is TRBD2 (6 bases). The CDR3 is made up of 12 amino acids. Germline loops: CDR1 MGHRA, CDR2 YSYEKL. Trimming stripped 6 bases from V and 7 bases from J, with 9 bases between. The CDR3 loop is CASRSGGGELFF. The CDR3 DNA sequence: TGCGCCAGCAGATCCGGGGGCGGGGAGCTGTTTTTT.

The gene calls are TRBV5-6 and TRBJ2-1; D possibly corresponds to TRBD2 (5 bases). Trimming took off 2 bases at V and 3 bases at J, with 18 bases between the two ends. The germline V gene has CDR1 SGHDT and CDR2 YYEEEE. The CDR3 has 17 amino acids. CDR3: CASSFLPGRGGYNEQFF. CDR3 nucleotide sequence: TGTGCCAGCAGCTTTCTTCCGGGAAGAGGAGGCTACAATGAGCAGTTCTTC.

The chain links TRBV4-1 to TRBJ2-1; TRBD2 aligns across 10 bases. Per germline, CDR1 MGHRA and CDR2 YSYEKL. The CDR3 sequence is 18 residues long. Trimming at V came to 0 bases and at J to 0 bases, leaving 5 bases not matched to a gene. The CDR3 DNA is TGCGCCAGCAGCCAAGATCTCACTAGCGGGAACTCCTACAATGAGCAGTTCTTC. Its translation is CASSQDLTSGNSYNEQFF.

The chain combines TRBV7-9 with TRBJ1-5; TRBD1 matches at 7 bases. This CDR3 region has 15 residues. CDR1 is SEHNR, CDR2 FQNEAQ, per germline (reference sequence). Germline trimming cut 5 bases from V and 4 bases from J; bases unmatched to any gene: 8. The CDR3 spells CASSREGARNQPQHF. CDR3 bases: TGTGCCAGCAGCCGCGAGGGGGCGCGAAATCAGCCCCAGCATTTT. Looking up the rest from reference TRBV7-9 and TRBJ1-5 gives the full variable domain: DTGVSQNPRHKITKRGQNVTFRCDPISEHNRLYWYRQTLGQGPEFLTYFQNEAQLEKSRLLSDRFSAERPKGSFSTLEIQRTEQGDSAMYLCASSREGARNQPQHFGDGTRLSIL.

This chain connects TRBV6-5 to TRBJ2-3; no firm D call. Germline V gene lookup returns CDR1 MNHEY and CDR2 SVGAGI. The CDR3 contains 14 residues. V gave up 2 bases and J gave up 6 bases, with 12 bases separating them. DNA of the CDR3: TGTGCCAGCAGTTACGGTTTAGCACTGGATACGCAGTATTTT. Protein product: CASSYGLALDTQYF.

This clone was seen once. The chain employs TRBV21-1 and TRBJ2-7; the table's TRBD1 call for D was not verified on the DNA. TRBV21-1 is designated a pseudogene. The CDR3 spans 15 residues. The CDR3 sequence: CASRKGRDRGHEQYF. In nucleotides, the CDR3 is TGTGCCAGCAGGAAGGGCCGGGACAGGGGGCACGAGCAGTACTTC.

The genes are TRBV6-2 or TRBV6-3 and TRBJ2-1, with D possibly being TRBD1 (5 bases). The germline CDR1 and CDR2 sequences are MNHEY and SVGEGT. CDR3 length: 14 residues. Deletions cut 0 bases from V and 3 bases from J, with 6 bases between. The CDR3 spells CASSYSTDYNEQFF. The CDR3 nucleotides read TGTGCCAGCAGTTACTCGACAGACTACAATGAGCAGTTCTTC.

This chain links TRBV9 with TRBJ2-1, with a possible D match to TRBD1 (7 bases). Looked up from germline, CDR1 is SGDLS and CDR2 is YYNGEE. There are 14 residues in the CDR3. Between the trimmed V and J ends, which lost 4 bases and 7 bases, there was a span of 15 bases. CDR3 sequence (DNA): TGTGCCAGCAGCACGACAGGGAGGACGAATGAGCAGTTCTTC. Protein product: CASSTTGRTNEQFF.

The chain recombines TRBV7-8 with TRBJ1-1; D remains ambiguous. From germline, CDR1 is SGHVS and CDR2 FQNEAQ. V was pared by 3 bases and J by 0 bases, with 5 bases between. The CDR3 has 13 amino acids. The CDR3: CASSFQMNTEAFF. CDR3 DNA sequence: TGTGCCAGCAGCTTTCAGATGAACACTGAAGCTTTCTTT.

This clone came up once. V and J are TRBV6-5 and TRBJ1-1; D is uncertain. The CDR3 runs 12 residues. The germline CDR1 and CDR2 sequences are MNHEY and SVGAGI. V lost 7 bases and J 2 bases, leaving 8 bases between the germline ends. The CDR3 coding sequence is TGTGCCAGCACGGAGTTAAACACTGAAGCTTTCTTT. As protein: CASTELNTEAFF.

The chain carries TRBV5-1 and TRBJ2-5; 11 bases fit TRBD1. CDR1 and CDR2 (germline): SGHRS, YFSETQ. The CDR3 is 16 residues long. J was trimmed by 4 bases and V by 1 base; bases with no gene match: 6. Written as DNA, the CDR3 is TGCGCCAGCAGCTTGACCGGGACAGGGGGATCAGAGACCCAGTACTTC. It encodes CASSLTGTGGSETQYF.

This sequence joins TRBV14 and TRBJ1-2, with 8 bases that match TRBD1. From germline, CDR1 is SGHDN and CDR2 FVKESK. V dropped 3 bases and J dropped 5; count of bases not matched to a gene: 2. The CDR3 is made up of 13 amino acids. CDR3 region: CASSQDRVYGYTF. CDR3 DNA: TGTGCCAGCAGCCAGGACAGGGTTTATGGCTACACCTTC. Using reference TRBV14 and TRBJ1-2 for the parts outside the CDR3, the full variable domain is EAGVTQFPSHSVIEKGQTVTLRCDPISGHDNLYWYRRVMGKEIKFLLHFVKESKQDESGMPNNRFLAERTGGTYSTLKVQPAELEDSGVYFCASSQDRVYGYTFGSGTRLTVV.

The chain links TRBV5-1 to TRBJ2-5, with TRBD2 matching 14 bases. This CDR3 is 17 amino acids long. Losses at the gene ends were 4 bases for V and 2 bases for J; bases not matched to a gene: 7. Germline CDR1 is SGHRS and CDR2 is YFSETQ. The CDR3 here is CASSPAGTSGGQETQYF. For the CDR3, the DNA is TGCGCCAGCAGCCCTGCCGGGACTAGCGGGGGTCAAGAGACCCAGTACTTC.

The chain uses TRBV5-4 and TRBJ1-6; D is ambiguous. Trimming took off 5 bases at V and 10 bases at J, with 16 bases between the two ends. Germline V lookup: CDR1 SGHNT, CDR2 YYREEE (reference sequence). CDR3 length: 14 amino acids. This chain's CDR3 is CASSSDLVQSPLHF. CDR3 coding DNA: TGTGCCAGCAGTTCGGACTTAGTCCAGTCACCCCTCCACTTT.

The chain combines TRBV4-2 with TRBJ2-7; 7 bases are a match to TRBD1. CDR3 length equals 14 residues. Trimming at V came to 5 bases and at J to 7 bases, leaving 11 bases not matched to a gene. Germline CDR1 and CDR2: LGHNA and YNFKEQ. Written as DNA, the CDR3 is TGTGCCAGCAGCAACAGGGGTTTTGGGAGAGAGCAGTACTTC. Encoded protein: CASSNRGFGREQYF.

The genes are TRBV11-2 and TRBJ1-5; TRBD1 matches 9 bases. The germline V gene has CDR1 SGHAT and CDR2 FQNNGV. V was clipped by 5 bases and J by 0 bases; unmatched bases: 8. The CDR3 spans 17 residues. CDR3 residues: CASSPRTGDNSNQPQHF. CDR3 sequence (DNA): TGTGCCAGCAGCCCACGGACAGGGGACAATAGCAATCAGCCCCAGCATTTT.

This rearrangement joins TRBV29-1 to TRBJ2-5; TRBD1 might be the D (6 bases). Trimming took off 5 bases at V and 7 bases at J, with 14 bases between the two ends. This CDR3 region has 12 residues. CDR1 and CDR2 from the germline V gene are SQVTM and ANQGSEA. The CDR3 coding sequence is TGCAGCGTTTCCGACCTCAGGGGGACCCAGTACTTC. Residues: CSVSDLRGTQYF.

This clone was recorded once. The CDR3 reads CASRRTQGLFTDTQYF. The CDR3, as DNA: TGTGCCAGCAGGCGGACTCAGGGACTATTCACAGATACGCAGTATTTT. The chain recombines TRBV27 with TRBJ2-3; 7 bases match TRBD2. Germline-derived CDR1 and CDR2 are MNHEY and SMNVEV (reference sequence). This CDR3 has 16 amino acids. The ends lost 6 bases at V and 2 bases at J; junction bases unmatched: 11.

The chain employs TRBV10-1 and TRBJ2-7, with 8 nucleotides matching TRBD1. Germline trimming cut 4 bases from V and 5 bases from J; bases unmatched to any gene: 4. The germline V gene has CDR1 WNHNN and CDR2 SYGVQD (reference sequence). CDR3 size: 13 residues. The DNA of the CDR3 is TGCGCCAGCAGTGCGACAGGGGTCGACGAGCAGTACTTC. Protein: CASSATGVDEQYF.

V gene TRBV27 combines with J gene TRBJ2-1; D remains ambiguous. The ends were cut back, 6 bases at V and 1 base at J, with 13 bases in the middle. CDR1 MNHEY and CDR2 SMNVEV come from the germline V gene (reference sequence). The CDR3 loop spans 15 amino acids. The CDR3, as DNA: TGTGCCAGCAGCCTCTTTGCGGTGTCCTACAATGAGCAGTTCTTC. This codes for CASSLFAVSYNEQFF.